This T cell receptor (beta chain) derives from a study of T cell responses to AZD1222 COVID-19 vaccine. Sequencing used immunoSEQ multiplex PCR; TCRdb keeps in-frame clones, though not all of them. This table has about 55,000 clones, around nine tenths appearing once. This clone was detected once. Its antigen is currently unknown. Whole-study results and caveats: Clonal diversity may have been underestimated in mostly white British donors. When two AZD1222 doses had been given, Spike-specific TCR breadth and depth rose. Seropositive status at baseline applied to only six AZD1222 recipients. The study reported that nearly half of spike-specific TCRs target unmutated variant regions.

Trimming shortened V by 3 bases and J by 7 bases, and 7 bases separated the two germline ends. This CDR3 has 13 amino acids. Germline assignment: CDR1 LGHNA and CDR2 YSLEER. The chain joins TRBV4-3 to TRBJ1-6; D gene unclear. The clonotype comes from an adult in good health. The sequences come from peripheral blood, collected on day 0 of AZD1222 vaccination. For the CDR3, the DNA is TGCGCCAGCAGCCAGCAGGAGAATTCACCCCTCCACTTT. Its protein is CASSQQENSPLHF.